This T cell receptor beta chain was identified during a study of cytomegalovirus exposure and HLA in healthy donors. The V and J ends lost 5 bases and 2 bases, in that order; junction bases with no gene match: 3. Germline CDR1 is LNHDA and CDR2 is SQIVND (reference sequence). The CDR3 has 14 amino acids. Study observations and caveats: HLA restriction was apparent for most CMV-associated TCR beta chains in a later analysis. In vitro work confirmed that three CMV-associated chains recognize CMV antigens.

In the PCR, 60 Vbeta and 13 Jbeta primers were used. Clones were sequenced by immunoSEQ multiplex PCR, and TCRdb holds only the in-frame ones, with some missing. The sample carries about 98,000 clones, about 81% recorded once. About this clone: As yet, its antigen is unknown.

The clonotype was recovered from a man aged 35 to 55 in good health and CMV-seronegative. The chain joins TRBV19 to TRBJ1-2, with 9 bases matching TRBD1. The sequenced sample was PBMCs. This CDR3 is CASSSGQGNYGYTF. Here the CDR3 DNA reads TGTGCCAGTAGTTCGGGACAGGGCAACTATGGCTACACCTTC.